The 28 T cell receptor beta chains presented below share a single source sample, sequenced in a study of CD8 T cells in Susac syndrome. The authors reverse transcribed 0.5 to 1 ug RNA with random hexamers. TCRdb ran MiXCR on the immunoSEQ multiplex PCR reads and lists one entry per CDR3 protein. The sample includes approximately 70,000 distinct CDR3 sequences, nearly 96% of them seen just once. The sequencing input was CD4+ T cells from PBMCs. All receptors come from a human donor with multiple sclerosis.

CDR3 region: CASSRAQGSEQYF. In nucleotides, the CDR3 is TGTGCCAGCAGTCGGGCGCAGGGAAGCGAGCAGTACTTC. This chain uses TRBV27 with TRBJ2-7; D is perhaps TRBD1 (5 bases). Trimming stripped 5 bases from V and 6 bases from J, with 14 bases between. The CDR3 totals 13 residues. Germline CDR1 and CDR2: MNHEY and SMNVEV (reference sequence).

The sample holds one count of this clonotype. The gene calls are TRBV12-3 or TRBV12-4 and TRBJ1-2, with TRBD1 as a possible D gene (6 bases). CDR3 length: 15 amino acids. V was cut by 6 bases and J by 3 bases, with 17 bases left in between. The CDR3 sequence: CASSQIGQSYYGYTF. CDR3 nucleotide sequence: TGTGCCAGCAGCCAGATCGGACAGTCGTACTATGGCTACACCTTC.

This clonotype was recorded once. The V and J genes are TRBV24-1 and TRBJ2-3, with D possibly being TRBD1 (6 bases). Trimming took 5 bases from V and 0 from J, leaving 17 bases between them. The germline gives CDR1 KGHDR, CDR2 SFDVKD. The CDR3 runs 17 residues. The CDR3 nucleotides read TGTGCCACCAGTGGTCGAAGCCAGGGGTCTAGCACAGATACGCAGTATTTT. Residues: CATSGRSQGSSTDTQYF.

The rearrangement uses TRBV7-9 and TRBJ2-5, with TRBD2 as a possible D gene (7 bases). The germline V gene encodes CDR1 SEHNR and CDR2 FQNEAQ (reference sequence). CDR3 length: 15 residues. Trimming removed 5 bases at V and 2 bases at J, with 15 bases between. The CDR3 sequence is CASSPGAGAQETQYF. CDR3 coding DNA: TGTGCCAGCAGCCCCGGGGCGGGGGCTCAAGAGACCCAGTACTTC.

The J gene is TRBJ2-1, the V gene TRBV6-5; D is unclear. Trimming removed 5 bases at V and 6 bases at J, with 8 bases between. CDR1 and CDR2 (germline): MNHEY, SVGAGI. The CDR3 is 12 residues long. The CDR3 DNA reads as TGTGCCAGCAGTGGCTCCGTCAATGAGCAGTTCTTC. Amino acid sequence: CASSGSVNEQFF.

The chain has TRBV20-1 and TRBJ1-5; tentatively, D is TRBD1 (5 bases). Trimming removed 0 bases from V and 0 bases from J, with 12 bases in between. CDR3 length equals 16 residues. Germline CDR1 reads DFQATT; CDR2 reads SNEGSKA (reference sequence). The CDR3 bases are TGCAGTGCTAGAGATTTCAGGGAGGGTAGCAATCAGCCCCAGCATTTT. It encodes CSARDFREGSNQPQHF.

The chain employs TRBV27 and TRBJ2-7; 9 bases fit TRBD2. With V trimmed by 3 bases and J by 3 bases, 9 bases remained unmatched. Germline assignment: CDR1 MNHEY and CDR2 SMNVEV (reference sequence). The CDR3 loop spans 16 amino acids. The CDR3 loop reads CASSFRLAGTFYEQYF. CDR3 bases: TGTGCCAGCAGTTTCAGGCTAGCGGGGACCTTCTACGAGCAGTACTTC.

The V and J genes are TRBV3-1 and TRBJ2-7; D remains unclear. The CDR3 runs 12 residues. V lost 4 bases to trimming and J lost 6 bases, with 10 bases between them. CDR1 LGHDT and CDR2 YNNKEL come from the germline V gene (reference sequence). The CDR3 bases are TGTGCCAGCAGCCCTCAGTCCCGCGAGCAGTACTTC. This encodes CASSPQSREQYF.

The chain recombines TRBV2 with TRBJ2-6; D uncertain. The CDR3 sequence is 15 residues long. Germline V gives CDR1 SNHLY, CDR2 FYNNEI. Deletions cut 4 bases from V and 0 bases from J, with 7 bases between. CDR3 nucleotide sequence: TGTGCCAGCAGTGTACTGCTCTCTGGGGCCAACGTCCTGACTTTC. It specifies CASSVLLSGANVLTF.

The chain uses TRBV7-9 and TRBJ2-1; 10 nucleotides align to TRBD2. J gave up 5 bases and V 7 bases, and 17 bases lay outside the gene matches. Germline CDR1 is SEHNR and CDR2 is FQNEAQ (reference sequence). The CDR3 is made up of 18 amino acids. The CDR3, as DNA: TGTGCCAGCACCCTTCCCGGACTAGCGGACTACCTGAACAATGAGCAGTTCTTC. Protein product: CASTLPGLADYLNNEQFF.

This chain uses TRBV18 with TRBJ2-1; D is possibly TRBD2 (6 bases). The CDR3 covers 14 residues. Per germline, CDR1 KGHSH and CDR2 LQKENI. Between the trimmed V and J ends, which lost 0 bases and 7 bases, there was a span of 10 bases. The DNA for the CDR3 is TGTGCCAGCTCACCACCGGCGGGGCTGAATGAGCAGTTCTTC. It translates to CASSPPAGLNEQFF.

This chain joins TRBV11-2 and TRBJ2-7; D remains ambiguous. The V end was cut by 7 bases, the J end by 3 bases, with 10 bases between. CDR3 length: 12 amino acids. In germline, CDR1 is SGHAT, CDR2 FQNNGV. The CDR3 loop is CASKGRNYEQYF. CDR3 nucleotides: TGTGCCAGCAAAGGCAGAAACTACGAGCAGTACTTC.

This sequence joins TRBV19 and TRBJ1-2; D remains ambiguous. V was cut by 1 base and J by 4 bases, with 7 bases left in between. Germline CDR1 LNHDA, CDR2 SQIVND (reference sequence). The CDR3 totals 13 residues. CDR3 protein: CASSIATSYGYTF. In nucleotides, the CDR3 is TGTGCCAGTAGTATAGCCACATCCTATGGCTACACCTTC.

The rearrangement joins TRBV28 to TRBJ2-1; D not resolved. Germline V lookup: CDR1 MDHEN, CDR2 SYDVKM. Trimming pared 4 bases from V and 15 bases from J, leaving 13 bases between. This CDR3 is built from 11 residues. As DNA, the CDR3 is TGTGCCAGCAGTTCCGCGCCAAGCACGTTCTTC. It specifies CASSSAPSTFF.

The chain joins TRBV3-1 to TRBJ2-1, with 11 bases identical to TRBD2. The CDR3 consists of 16 residues. The J segment lost 2 bases and the V segment lost 1 base, leaving 1 base of the junction unmatched. The germline V gene encodes CDR1 LGHDT and CDR2 YNNKEL (reference sequence). The CDR3 sequence is CASSQGTSGPYNEQFF. The DNA for the CDR3 is TGTGCCAGCAGCCAAGGGACTAGCGGGCCCTACAATGAGCAGTTCTTC.

This rearrangement joins TRBV19 to TRBJ1-5, with D possibly being TRBD1 (5 bases). CDR3 size: 17 residues. V gave up 5 bases and J gave up 0 bases, with 17 bases separating them. Germline loops: CDR1 LNHDA, CDR2 SQIVND (reference sequence). This CDR3 reads CASSSRGGPVSNQPQHF. The CDR3, as DNA: TGTGCCAGTAGTTCTAGGGGAGGACCTGTTAGCAATCAGCCCCAGCATTTT.

The chain is built from TRBV5-1 and TRBJ1-1; D gene ambiguous. Per the germline V gene, CDR1 is SGHRS and CDR2 is YFSETQ. Trimming removed 7 bases from V and 0 bases from J, with 4 bases in between. The CDR3 runs 11 residues. The CDR3 coding sequence is TGCGCCAGCCGGATGAACACTGAAGCTTTCTTT. It encodes CASRMNTEAFF.

The chain employs TRBV4-1 and TRBJ1-2; 11 nucleotides match TRBD1. The CDR3 runs 16 residues. CDR1 is MGHRA and CDR2 is YSYEKL in the germline V gene. The ends lost 3 bases at V and 4 bases at J; junction bases unmatched: 7. CDR3: CASSQPTGTGGYGYTF. The CDR3 DNA is TGCGCCAGCAGCCAGCCAACCGGGACAGGGGGCTATGGCTACACCTTC.

The J gene is TRBJ1-1, the V gene TRBV3-1; the D is unclear. Germline CDR1 LGHDT, CDR2 YNNKEL (reference sequence). The CDR3 consists of 15 residues. V lost 2 bases, J lost 2 bases, and 12 bases lay in between. CDR3 nucleotide sequence: TGTGCCAGCAGCCAACCATCGCGCGCCAACACTGAAGCTTTCTTT. Translated, it gives CASSQPSRANTEAFF.

V usage is TRBV4-1 and J usage is TRBJ1-4; 7 bases agree with TRBD1. The CDR3 totals 15 residues. CDR1 is MGHRA, CDR2 YSYEKL, per germline. V was clipped by 4 bases and J by 5 bases; unmatched bases: 7. CDR3 in amino acids: CASSLQGRDNEKLFF. The CDR3 DNA sequence: TGCGCCAGCAGCCTACAGGGGAGAGACAATGAAAAACTGTTTTTT.

V is TRBV9 and J is TRBJ2-7, with D perhaps matching TRBD2 (6 bases). The CDR3 is made up of 17 amino acids. Germline V CDR1 and CDR2: SGDLS, YYNGEE. V was trimmed by 3 bases and J by 4 bases, leaving 23 bases between them. CDR3 loop: CASSEAPTGRGLYEQYF. CDR3 DNA sequence: TGTGCCAGCAGCGAGGCTCCCACGGGGCGGGGCCTATACGAGCAGTACTTC.

The V call is TRBV4-3, the J call TRBJ2-7, with D possibly matching TRBD1 (5 bases). Germline assignment: CDR1 LGHNA and CDR2 YSLEER. This CDR3 spans 17 amino acids. The V end lost 0 bases, the J end lost 3 bases, and 18 bases lay between the germline ends. Here the CDR3 reads CASSQEAGRGPGYEQYF. The CDR3 nucleotides read TGCGCCAGCAGCCAAGAAGCTGGTAGGGGCCCGGGCTACGAGCAGTACTTC.

The chain couples TRBV6-5 to TRBJ2-5; D may be TRBD1 or TRBD2 (5 bases each). Trimming shortened V by 0 bases and J by 4 bases, and 18 bases separated the two germline ends. Germline CDR1 MNHEY, CDR2 SVGAGI. The CDR3 has 17 residues. The CDR3 sequence: CASSYSPRPLGGETQYF. CDR3 DNA: TGTGCCAGCAGTTACTCCCCCAGGCCCCTTGGGGGAGAGACCCAGTACTTC.

This clonotype was picked up one time. The V and J genes are TRBV4-3 and TRBJ2-1, with 7 bases that match TRBD2. J gave up 4 bases and V 1 base, and 7 bases lay outside the gene matches. This CDR3 region has 16 residues. Looked up from germline, CDR1 is LGHNA and CDR2 is YSLEER. CDR3 coding DNA: TGCGCCAGCAGCCAAGCGGCTAGCGGACCTTACAATGAGCAGTTCTTC. Residues: CASSQAASGPYNEQFF.

The chain uses TRBV5-1 and TRBJ2-1; 10 bases align to TRBD2. V was pared by 2 bases and J by 5 bases, with 16 bases of the junction left unmatched. Germline lookup yields CDR1 SGHRS and CDR2 YFSETQ. The CDR3 spans 19 residues. The CDR3 loop is CASSFWLGRTSGENNEQFF. As DNA, the CDR3 is TGCGCCAGCAGCTTTTGGTTGGGGCGAACTAGCGGGGAGAACAATGAGCAGTTCTTC.

V usage is TRBV29-1 and J usage is TRBJ2-1, with 9 bases identical to TRBD1. Germline V gene lookup returns CDR1 SQVTM and CDR2 ANQGSEA. The CDR3 is 14 amino acids. V dropped 6 bases and J dropped 2; count of bases not matched to a gene: 5. The CDR3 DNA reads as TGCAGCGTCTTGACAGGGGGAACCTACAATGAGCAGTTCTTC. This encodes CSVLTGGTYNEQFF.

V is TRBV11-1 and J is TRBJ2-1; 11 bases are a match to TRBD2. The CDR3 has 20 residues. The germline gives CDR1 SGHAT, CDR2 FQDESV (reference sequence). Trimming at V came to 1 base and at J to 0 bases, leaving 11 bases not matched to a gene. The CDR3 is CASSLGMSSGGRSSYNEQFF. The CDR3 DNA reads TGTGCCAGCAGCTTAGGAATGTCTAGCGGGGGGCGGAGCTCCTACAATGAGCAGTTCTTC. Combining the CDR3 with reference TRBV11-1 and TRBJ2-1 gives the whole variable domain EAEVAQSPRYKITEKSQAVAFWCDPISGHATLYWYRQILGQGPELLVQFQDESVVDDSQLPKDRFSAERLKGVDSTLKIQPAELGDSAMYLCASSLGMSSGGRSSYNEQFFGPGTRLTVL.

The CDR3 nucleotides are TGTGCCAGCAGCTTCCCAGCGGGGACTGAAGCTTTCTTT. This sequence encodes CASSFPAGTEAFF. The chain employs TRBV5-6 and TRBJ1-1; no firm D call. Trimming stripped 2 bases from V and 5 bases from J, with 10 bases between. The germline CDR1 and CDR2 sequences are SGHDT and YYEEEE. CDR3 length: 13 residues.